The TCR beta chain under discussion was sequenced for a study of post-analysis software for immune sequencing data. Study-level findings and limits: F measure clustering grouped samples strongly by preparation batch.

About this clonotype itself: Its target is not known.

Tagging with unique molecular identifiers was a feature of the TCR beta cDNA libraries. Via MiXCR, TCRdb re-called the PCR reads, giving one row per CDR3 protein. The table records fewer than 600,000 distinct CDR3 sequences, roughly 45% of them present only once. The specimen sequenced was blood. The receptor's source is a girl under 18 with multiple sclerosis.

CDR3 nucleotide sequence: TGTGCCAGCAGGGATGGACTAGCGGGAGCCCACAATGAGCAGTTCTTC. Its translation is CASRDGLAGAHNEQFF. The chain combines TRBV12-3 or TRBV12-4 with TRBJ2-1, with TRBD2 matching 13 bases. The CDR3 is 16 residues long. V shed 6 bases and J 5 bases; nucleotides not matched to a gene: 7.